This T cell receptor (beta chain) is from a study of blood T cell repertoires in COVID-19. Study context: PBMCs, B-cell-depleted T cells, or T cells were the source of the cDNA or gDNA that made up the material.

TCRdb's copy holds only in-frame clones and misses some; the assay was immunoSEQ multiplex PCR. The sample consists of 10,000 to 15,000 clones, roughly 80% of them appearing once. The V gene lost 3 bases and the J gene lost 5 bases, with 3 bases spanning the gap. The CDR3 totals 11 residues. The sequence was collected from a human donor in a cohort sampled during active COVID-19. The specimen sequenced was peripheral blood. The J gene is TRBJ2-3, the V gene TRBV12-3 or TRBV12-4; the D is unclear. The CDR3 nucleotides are TGTGCCAGCAGTTTCGGAGATACGCAGTATTTT. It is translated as CASSFGDTQYF.